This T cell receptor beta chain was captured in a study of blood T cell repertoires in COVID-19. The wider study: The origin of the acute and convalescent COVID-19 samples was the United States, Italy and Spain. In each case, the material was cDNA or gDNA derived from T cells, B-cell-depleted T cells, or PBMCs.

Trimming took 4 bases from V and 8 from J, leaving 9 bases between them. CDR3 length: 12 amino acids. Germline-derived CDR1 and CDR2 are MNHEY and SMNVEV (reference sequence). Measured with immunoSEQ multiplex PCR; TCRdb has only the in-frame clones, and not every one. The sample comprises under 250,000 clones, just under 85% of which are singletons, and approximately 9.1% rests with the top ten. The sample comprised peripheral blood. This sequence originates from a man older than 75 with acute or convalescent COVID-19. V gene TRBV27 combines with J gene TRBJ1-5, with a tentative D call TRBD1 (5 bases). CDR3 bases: TGTGCCAGCAGTTCCATAGGGGAGCCCCAGCATTTT. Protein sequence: CASSSIGEPQHF.